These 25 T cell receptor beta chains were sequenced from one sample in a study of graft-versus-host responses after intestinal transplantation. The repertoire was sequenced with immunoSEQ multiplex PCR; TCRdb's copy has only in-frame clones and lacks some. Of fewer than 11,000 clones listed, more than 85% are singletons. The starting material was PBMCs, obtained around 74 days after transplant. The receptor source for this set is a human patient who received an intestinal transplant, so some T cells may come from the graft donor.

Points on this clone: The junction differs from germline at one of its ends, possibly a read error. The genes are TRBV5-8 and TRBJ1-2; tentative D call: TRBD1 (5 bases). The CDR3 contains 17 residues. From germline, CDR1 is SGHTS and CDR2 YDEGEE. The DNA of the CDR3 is TGTGCTTGCCCCCCTATCGTTGGGGGAGCTACTAACTATGGCGACACCTTC. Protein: CACPPIVGGATNYGDTF.

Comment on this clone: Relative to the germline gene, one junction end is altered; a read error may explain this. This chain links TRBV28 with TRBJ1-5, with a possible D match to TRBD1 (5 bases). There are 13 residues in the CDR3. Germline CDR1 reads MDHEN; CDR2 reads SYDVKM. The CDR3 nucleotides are TGTGCCAGCAGTCCCGGGACTAATCAGCCCCGGCATTTT. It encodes CASSPGTNQPRHF. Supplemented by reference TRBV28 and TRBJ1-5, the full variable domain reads DVKVTQSSRYLVKRTGEKVFLECVQDMDHENMFWYRQDPGLGLRLIYFSYDVKMKEKGDIPEGYSVSREKKERFSLILESASTNQTSMYLCASSPGTNQPRHFGDGTRLSIL.

In nucleotides, the CDR3 is TGTGCCAGTAGTATTGAGGCGGGAGACACCGGGGAGCTGTTTTTT. Its protein is CASSIEAGDTGELFF. V usage is TRBV19 and J usage is TRBJ2-2, with 7 nucleotides matching TRBD2. The germline CDR1 and CDR2 sequences are LNHDA and SQIVND (reference sequence). The CDR3 is 15 residues long. Trimming removed 3 bases from V and 3 bases from J; junction bases left unmatched: 4.

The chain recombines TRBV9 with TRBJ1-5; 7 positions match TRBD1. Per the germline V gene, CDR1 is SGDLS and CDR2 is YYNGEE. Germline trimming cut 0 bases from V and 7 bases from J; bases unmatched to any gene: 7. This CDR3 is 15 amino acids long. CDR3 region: CASSVEGTESQPQHF. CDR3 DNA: TGTGCCAGCAGCGTAGAAGGGACAGAATCACAGCCCCAGCATTTT.

CDR3 sequence (DNA): TGTGCCAGCAGTTGGGGACAGGGGCGAGGAAACACCATATATTTT. Translating it yields CASSWGQGRGNTIYF. This chain joins TRBV5-6 and TRBJ1-3; 10 bases are shared with TRBD1. The V gene's germline CDR1 is SGHDT and CDR2 YYEEEE. This CDR3 is built from 15 residues. V was pared by 5 bases and J by 4 bases, with 6 bases of the junction left unmatched.

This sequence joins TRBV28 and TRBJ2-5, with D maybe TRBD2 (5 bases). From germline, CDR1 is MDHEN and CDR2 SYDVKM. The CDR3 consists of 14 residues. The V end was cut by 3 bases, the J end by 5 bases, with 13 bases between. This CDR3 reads CASSFKFRGETQYF. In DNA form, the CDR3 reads TGTGCCAGCAGTTTCAAGTTCCGCGGGGAGACCCAGTACTTC.

CDR3 in DNA: TGTGCCAGCAGCCCAATAGATGGGGGAAGCACAGATACGCAGTATTTT. It yields the protein CASSPIDGGSTDTQYF. The rearrangement uses TRBV5-6 and TRBJ2-3; D is possibly TRBD1 or TRBD2 (5 bases each). Germline V gives CDR1 SGHDT, CDR2 YYEEEE. The CDR3 contains 16 residues. V dropped 4 bases and J dropped 0 bases, with 15 bases sitting between them. Based on the CDR3 plus reference TRBV5-6 and TRBJ2-3, the full variable domain is DAGVTQSPTHLIKTRGQQVTLRCSPKSGHDTVSWYQQALGQGPQFIFQYYEEEERQRGNFPDRFSGHQFPNYSSELNVNALLLGDSALYLCASSPIDGGSTDTQYFGPGTRLTVL.

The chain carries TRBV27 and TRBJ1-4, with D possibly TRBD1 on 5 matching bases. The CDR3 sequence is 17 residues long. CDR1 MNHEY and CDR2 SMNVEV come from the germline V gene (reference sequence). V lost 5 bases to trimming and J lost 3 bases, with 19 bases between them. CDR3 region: CASSRLGGDSPNEKLFF. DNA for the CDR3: TGTGCCAGCAGTCGCCTGGGGGGGGATTCCCCTAATGAAAAACTGTTTTTT.

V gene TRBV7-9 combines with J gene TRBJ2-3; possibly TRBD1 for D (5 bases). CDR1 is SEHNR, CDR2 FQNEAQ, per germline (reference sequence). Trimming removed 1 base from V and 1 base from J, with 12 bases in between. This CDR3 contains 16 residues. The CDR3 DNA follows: TGTGCCAGCAGCTTAGGGCTAGTCAGGGGCACAGATACGCAGTATTTT. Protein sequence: CASSLGLVRGTDTQYF.

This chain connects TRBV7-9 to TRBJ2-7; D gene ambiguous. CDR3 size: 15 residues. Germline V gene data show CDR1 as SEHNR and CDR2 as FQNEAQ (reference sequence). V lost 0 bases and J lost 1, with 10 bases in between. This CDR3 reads CASSLAAYRSYEQYF. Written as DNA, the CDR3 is TGTGCCAGCAGCTTAGCGGCATACCGGTCCTACGAGCAGTACTTC.

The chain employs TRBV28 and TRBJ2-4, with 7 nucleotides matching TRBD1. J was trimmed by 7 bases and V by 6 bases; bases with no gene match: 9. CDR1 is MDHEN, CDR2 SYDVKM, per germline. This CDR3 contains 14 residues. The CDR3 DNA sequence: TGTGCCAGCAGCCCCGGACAGGAATGGAACATTCAGTACTTC. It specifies CASSPGQEWNIQYF.

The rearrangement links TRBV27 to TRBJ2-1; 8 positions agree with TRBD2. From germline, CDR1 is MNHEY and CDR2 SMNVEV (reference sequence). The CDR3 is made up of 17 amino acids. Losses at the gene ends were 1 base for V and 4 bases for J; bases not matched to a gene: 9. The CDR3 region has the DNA TGTGCCAGCAGTTTATTTTCTGCGGGAGGTATTTACAATGAGCAGTTCTTC. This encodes CASSLFSAGGIYNEQFF.

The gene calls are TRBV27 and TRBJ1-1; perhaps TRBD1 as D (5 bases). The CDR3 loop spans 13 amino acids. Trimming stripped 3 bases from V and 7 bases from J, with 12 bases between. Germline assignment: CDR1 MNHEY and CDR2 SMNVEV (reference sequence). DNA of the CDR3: TGTGCCAGCAGTTTGGTAGGGGCGAATGAAGCTTTCTTT. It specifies CASSLVGANEAFF.

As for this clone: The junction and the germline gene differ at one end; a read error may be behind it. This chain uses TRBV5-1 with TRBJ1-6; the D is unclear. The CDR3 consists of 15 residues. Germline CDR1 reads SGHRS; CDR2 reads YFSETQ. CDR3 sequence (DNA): TGCGCCCGCAGCACCCCCGGGAGGGAGAATTCACCCCTCCACTTT. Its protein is CARSTPGRENSPLHF.

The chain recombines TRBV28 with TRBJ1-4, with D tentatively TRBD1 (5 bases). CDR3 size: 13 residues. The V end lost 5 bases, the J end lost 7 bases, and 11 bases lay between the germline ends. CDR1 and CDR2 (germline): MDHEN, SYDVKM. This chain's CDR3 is CASSPWGGEKLFF. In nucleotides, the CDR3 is TGTGCCAGCAGTCCGTGGGGGGGTGAAAAACTGTTTTTT.

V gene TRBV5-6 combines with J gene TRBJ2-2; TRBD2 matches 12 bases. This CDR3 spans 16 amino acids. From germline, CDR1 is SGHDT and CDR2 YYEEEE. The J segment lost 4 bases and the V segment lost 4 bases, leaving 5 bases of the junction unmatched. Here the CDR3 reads CASSAGTSGFTGELFF. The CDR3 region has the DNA TGTGCCAGCAGCGCCGGGACTAGCGGGTTCACCGGGGAGCTGTTTTTT.

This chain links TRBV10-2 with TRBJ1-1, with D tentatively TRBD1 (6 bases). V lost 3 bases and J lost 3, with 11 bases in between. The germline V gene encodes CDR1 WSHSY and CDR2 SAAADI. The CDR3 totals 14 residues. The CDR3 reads CASSEGGGDTEAFF. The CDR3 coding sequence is TGCGCCAGCAGTGAAGGAGGGGGAGACACTGAAGCTTTCTTT.

CDR3: CASGAGGAAPEAFF. CDR3 coding DNA: TGTGCTAGTGGGGCGGGGGGGGCAGCCCCTGAAGCTTTCTTT. The gene calls are TRBV12-5 and TRBJ1-1; D perhaps matches TRBD1 (6 bases). CDR1 LGHNT and CDR2 FRNRAP come from the germline V gene. V was clipped by 6 bases and J by 6 bases, with 17 bases between them. This CDR3 has 14 amino acids.

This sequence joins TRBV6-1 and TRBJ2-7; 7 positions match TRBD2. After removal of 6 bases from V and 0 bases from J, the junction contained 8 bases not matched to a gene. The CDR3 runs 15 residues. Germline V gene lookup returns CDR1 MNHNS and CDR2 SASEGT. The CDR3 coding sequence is TGTGCCAGCAGGACTAGCTCTTCGAGCTCCTACGAGCAGTACTTC. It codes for CASRTSSSSSYEQYF.

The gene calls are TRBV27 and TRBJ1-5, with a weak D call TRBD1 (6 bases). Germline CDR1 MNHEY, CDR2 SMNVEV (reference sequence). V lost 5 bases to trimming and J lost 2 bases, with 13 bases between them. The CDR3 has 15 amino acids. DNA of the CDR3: TGTGCCAGCAGTCCCTCAGGGGCGGGCAATCAGCCCCAGCATTTT. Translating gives CASSPSGAGNQPQHF.

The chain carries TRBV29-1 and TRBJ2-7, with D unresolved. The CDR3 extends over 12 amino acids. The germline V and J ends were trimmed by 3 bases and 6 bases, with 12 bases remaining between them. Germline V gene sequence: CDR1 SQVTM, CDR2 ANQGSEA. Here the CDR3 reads CSVDLGSVEQYF. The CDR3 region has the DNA TGCAGCGTTGATTTAGGGTCCGTCGAGCAGTACTTC.

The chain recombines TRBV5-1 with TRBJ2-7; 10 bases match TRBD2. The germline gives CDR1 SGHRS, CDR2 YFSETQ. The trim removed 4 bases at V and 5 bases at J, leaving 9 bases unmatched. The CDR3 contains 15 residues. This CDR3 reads CASSPPSGRADEQYF. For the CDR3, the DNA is TGCGCCAGCAGCCCGCCAAGCGGGAGGGCCGACGAGCAGTACTTC.

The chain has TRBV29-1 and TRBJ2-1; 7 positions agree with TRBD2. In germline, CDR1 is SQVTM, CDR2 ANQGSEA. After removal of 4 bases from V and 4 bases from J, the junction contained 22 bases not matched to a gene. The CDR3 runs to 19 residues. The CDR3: CSVVFSSLFGLAAYNEQFF. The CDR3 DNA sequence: TGCAGCGTTGTTTTTAGTTCCTTATTCGGCCTAGCGGCATACAATGAGCAGTTCTTC.

The CDR3 DNA sequence: TGTGCCAGCAGGGATACCGTTGGGGCTAATGAAAAACTGTTTTTT. It specifies CASRDTVGANEKLFF. J is TRBJ1-4 and V is TRBV6-6; the D is unclear. The length of the CDR3 is 15 residues. Germline loops: CDR1 MNHNY, CDR2 SVGAGI (reference sequence). The V gene lost 6 bases and the J gene lost 3 bases, with 14 bases spanning the gap.

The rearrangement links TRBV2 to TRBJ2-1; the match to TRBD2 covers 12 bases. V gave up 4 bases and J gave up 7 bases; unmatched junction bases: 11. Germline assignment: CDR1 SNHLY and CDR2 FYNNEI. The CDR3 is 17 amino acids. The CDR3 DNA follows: TGTGCCAGCAGTGGAGGTCCCCTAGCGGGAGGGATTAATGAGCAGTTCTTC. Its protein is CASSGGPLAGGINEQFF.